The clone carrying this TCR beta chain has just a few counts. The antigen is unknown. The entry originates in a study of blood T cells in healthy people across ages. Next came a second PCR, run for about 7 to 12 cycles, which used a sample-barcoded 5' primer along with a J-beta primer mix. TCRdb ran MiXCR on the 5' RACE reads and lists one entry per CDR3 protein. This table holds 850,000 to 1,000,000 distinct CDR3 sequences, around 46% found once. V lost 5 bases and J lost 3, with 11 bases in between. This CDR3 has 13 residues. Germline lookup yields CDR1 KGHSH and CDR2 LQKENI. Study findings and constraints: Expanded clonotype changes were possibly confounded by unknown donor CMV status.

This chain uses TRBV18 with TRBJ2-7; D uncertain. This clonotype was sampled from a man aged 25-45 years in good health. Material: blood. The CDR3: CASSSSVDYEQYF. The DNA of the CDR3 is TGTGCCAGCTCAAGTTCCGTCGACTACGAGCAGTACTTC.